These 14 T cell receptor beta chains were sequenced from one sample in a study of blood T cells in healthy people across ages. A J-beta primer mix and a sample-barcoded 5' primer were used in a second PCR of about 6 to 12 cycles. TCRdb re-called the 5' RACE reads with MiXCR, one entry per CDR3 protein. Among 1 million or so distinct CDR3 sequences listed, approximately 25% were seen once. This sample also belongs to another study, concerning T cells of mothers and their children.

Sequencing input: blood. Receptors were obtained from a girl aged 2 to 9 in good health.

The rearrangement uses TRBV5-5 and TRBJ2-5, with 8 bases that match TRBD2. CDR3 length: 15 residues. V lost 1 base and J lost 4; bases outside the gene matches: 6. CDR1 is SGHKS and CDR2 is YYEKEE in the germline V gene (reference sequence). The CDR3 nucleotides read TGTGCCAGCAGCTTGAGTATAGCGGGGAGAGAGACCCAGTACTTC. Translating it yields CASSLSIAGRETQYF.

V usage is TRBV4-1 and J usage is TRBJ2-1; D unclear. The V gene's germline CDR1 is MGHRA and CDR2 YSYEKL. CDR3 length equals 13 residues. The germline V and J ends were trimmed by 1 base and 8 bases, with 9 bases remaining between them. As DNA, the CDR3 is TGCGCCAGCAGCCAAGGTAGTGGGGATGAGCAGTTCTTC. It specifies CASSQGSGDEQFF.

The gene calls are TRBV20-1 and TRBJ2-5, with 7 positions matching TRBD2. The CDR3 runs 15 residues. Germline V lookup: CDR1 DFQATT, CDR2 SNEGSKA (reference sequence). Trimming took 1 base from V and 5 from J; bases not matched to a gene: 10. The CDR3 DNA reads TGCAGTGCTAGAGCTGGGGCAGCGGGAAGGGAGACCCAGTACTTC. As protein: CSARAGAAGRETQYF.

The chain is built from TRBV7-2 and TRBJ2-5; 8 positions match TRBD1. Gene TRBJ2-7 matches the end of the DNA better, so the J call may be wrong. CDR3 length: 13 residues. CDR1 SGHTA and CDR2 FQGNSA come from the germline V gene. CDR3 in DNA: TGTGCCAGCAGCCAGGGACAGGAGTACGAGCAGTACTTC. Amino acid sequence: CASSQGQEYEQYF.

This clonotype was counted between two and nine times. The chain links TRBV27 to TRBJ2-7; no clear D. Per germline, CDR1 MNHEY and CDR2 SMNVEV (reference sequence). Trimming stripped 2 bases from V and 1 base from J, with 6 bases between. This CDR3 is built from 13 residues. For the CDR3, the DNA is TGTGCCAGCAGTTTACAGGTTTCCTACGAGCAGTACTTC. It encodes CASSLQVSYEQYF.

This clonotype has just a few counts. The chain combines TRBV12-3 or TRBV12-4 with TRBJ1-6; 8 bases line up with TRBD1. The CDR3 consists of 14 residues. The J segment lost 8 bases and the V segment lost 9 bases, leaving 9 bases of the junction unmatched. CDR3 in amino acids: CASAPGQEDSPLHF. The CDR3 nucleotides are TGTGCCAGTGCACCGGGACAGGAGGATTCACCCCTCCACTTT.

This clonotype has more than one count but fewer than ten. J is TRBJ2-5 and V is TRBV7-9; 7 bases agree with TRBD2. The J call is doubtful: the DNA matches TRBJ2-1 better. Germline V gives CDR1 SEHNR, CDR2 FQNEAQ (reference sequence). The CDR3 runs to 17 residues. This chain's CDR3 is CASSTSTLADPYNEQFF. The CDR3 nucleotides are TGTGCCAGCAGCACCAGTACTCTAGCGGATCCCTACAATGAGCAGTTCTTC.

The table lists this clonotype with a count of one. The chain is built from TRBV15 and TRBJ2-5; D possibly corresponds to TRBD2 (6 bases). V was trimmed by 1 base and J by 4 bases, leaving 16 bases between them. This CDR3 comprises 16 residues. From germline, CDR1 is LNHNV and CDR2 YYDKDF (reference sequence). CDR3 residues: CATSRGGLPGLETQYF. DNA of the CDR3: TGTGCCACCAGCAGAGGGGGTCTTCCGGGACTAGAGACCCAGTACTTC. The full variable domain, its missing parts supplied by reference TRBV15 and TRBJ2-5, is DAMVIQNPRYQVTQFGKPVTLSCSQTLNHNVMYWYQQKSSQAPKLLFHYYDKDFNNEADTPDNFQSRRPNTSFCFLDIRSPGLGDTAMYLCATSRGGLPGLETQYFGPGTRLLVL.

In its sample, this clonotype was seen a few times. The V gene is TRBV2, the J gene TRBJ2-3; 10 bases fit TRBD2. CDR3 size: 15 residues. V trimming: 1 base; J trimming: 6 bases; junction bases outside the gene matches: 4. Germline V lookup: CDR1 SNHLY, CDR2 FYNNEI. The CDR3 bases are TGTGCCAGCAGTGAAGAAGCGGGAGGGCCGGATACGCAGTATTTT. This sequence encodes CASSEEAGGPDTQYF.

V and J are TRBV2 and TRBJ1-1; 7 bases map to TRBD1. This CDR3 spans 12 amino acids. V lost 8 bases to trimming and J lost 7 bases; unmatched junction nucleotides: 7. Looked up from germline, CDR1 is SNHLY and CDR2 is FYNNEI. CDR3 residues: CASEGRQGEAFF. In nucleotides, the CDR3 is TGTGCCAGCGAGGGTCGACAGGGTGAAGCTTTCTTT.

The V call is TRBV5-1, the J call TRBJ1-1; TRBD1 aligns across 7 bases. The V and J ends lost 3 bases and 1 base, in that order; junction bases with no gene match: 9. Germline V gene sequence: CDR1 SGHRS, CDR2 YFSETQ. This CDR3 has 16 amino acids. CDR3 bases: TGCGCCAGCAGCTCTAACAGGGGCCAGAGGAACACTGAAGCTTTCTTT. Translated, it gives CASSSNRGQRNTEAFF.

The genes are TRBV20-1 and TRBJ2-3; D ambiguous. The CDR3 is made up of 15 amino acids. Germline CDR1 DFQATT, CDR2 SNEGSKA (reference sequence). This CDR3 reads CSAPRDDLAVDTQYF. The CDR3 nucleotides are TGCAGCGCACCTCGAGACGACCTGGCCGTAGATACGCAGTATTTT.

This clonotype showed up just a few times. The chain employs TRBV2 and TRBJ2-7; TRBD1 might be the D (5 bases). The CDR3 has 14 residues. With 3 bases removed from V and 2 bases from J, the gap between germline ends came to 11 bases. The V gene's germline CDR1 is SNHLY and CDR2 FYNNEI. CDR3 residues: CASSEIRAAYEQYF. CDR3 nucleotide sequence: TGTGCCAGCAGTGAGATCAGGGCCGCCTACGAGCAGTACTTC.

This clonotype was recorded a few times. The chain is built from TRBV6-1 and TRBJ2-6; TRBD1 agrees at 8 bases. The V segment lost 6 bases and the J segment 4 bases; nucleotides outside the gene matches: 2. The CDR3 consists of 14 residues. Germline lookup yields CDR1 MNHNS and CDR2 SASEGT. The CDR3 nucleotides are TGTGCCAGCAGGACAGGGGTAGGGGCCAACGTCCTGACTTTC. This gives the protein CASRTGVGANVLTF.